The 11 T cell receptor beta chains given below trace back to one sample, sequenced in a study of cytotoxic CD8 clonotypes in ibrutinib-treated CLL. The protocol was immunoSEQ multiplex PCR, while the TCRdb copy is restricted to in-frame clones and leaves out a portion. The repertoire holds about 45,000 clones, just over 65% seen once, with 20% to 25% in the top ten. The sequences come from PBMCs, collected after 24 months of ibrutinib treatment. These receptor sequences come from a human donor with chronic lymphocytic leukemia.

The chain is built from TRBV28 and TRBJ2-7; maybe TRBD2 (6 bases). In germline, CDR1 is MDHEN, CDR2 SYDVKM. CDR3 length: 13 amino acids. Trimming removed 1 base at V and 7 bases at J, with 11 bases between. The CDR3 loop reads CASSLSVGGEQYF. DNA of the CDR3: TGTGCCAGCAGTTTATCGGTTGGGGGGGAGCAGTACTTC. The full variable domain, in which reference TRBV28 and TRBJ2-7 provide the parts outside the CDR3, is DVKVTQSSRYLVKRTGEKVFLECVQDMDHENMFWYRQDPGLGLRLIYFSYDVKMKEKGDIPEGYSVSREKKERFSLILESASTNQTSMYLCASSLSVGGEQYFGPGTRLTVT.

As DNA, the CDR3 is TGTGCCAGCACCTCGGAGAAGGCGGCCAAAAACATTCAGTACTTC. This codes for CASTSEKAAKNIQYF. The gene calls are TRBV21-1 and TRBJ2-4; the DNA was not compared with TRBD2, the D call given in the table. TRBV21-1 is a documented pseudogene. This CDR3 has 15 amino acids.

This clone has a handful of counts. V is TRBV7-2 and J is TRBJ1-2; 8 positions match TRBD1. From germline, CDR1 is SGHTA and CDR2 FQGNSA. The V and J ends lost 1 base and 7 bases, in that order; junction bases with no gene match: 5. The CDR3 length is 14 residues. The CDR3 loop is CASSLGLGQGGYTF. The CDR3 bases are TGTGCCAGCAGCTTAGGTCTAGGACAGGGTGGCTACACCTTC.

This chain links TRBV5-1 with TRBJ2-1, with TRBD2 matching 7 bases. Germline V gene lookup returns CDR1 SGHRS and CDR2 YFSETQ. There are 16 residues in the CDR3. V gave up 4 bases and J gave up 0 bases; unmatched junction bases: 7. The CDR3 protein is CASSGTIRSSYNEQFF. The CDR3 bases are TGCGCCAGCAGCGGGACTATCCGGAGCTCCTACAATGAGCAGTTCTTC. Looking up the rest from reference TRBV5-1 and TRBJ2-1 gives the full variable domain: KAGVTQTPRYLIKTRGQQVTLSCSPISGHRSVSWYQQTPGQGLQFLFEYFSETQRNKGNFPGRFSGRQFSNSRSEMNVSTLELGDSALYLCASSGTIRSSYNEQFFGPGTRLTVL.

The V and J genes are TRBV9 and TRBJ2-7, with 7 bases aligning to TRBD1. This CDR3 contains 15 residues. The trim removed 2 bases at V and 4 bases at J, leaving 9 bases unmatched. Germline CDR1 is SGDLS and CDR2 is YYNGEE. The CDR3 nucleotides read TGTGCCAGCAGCGTGGGACAGTCACCAGTTTACGAGCAGTACTTC. It codes for CASSVGQSPVYEQYF.

The CDR3 nucleotides are TGTGCCAGCAGCCAAGATGAGGGGCCCGCGAACACCGGGGAGCTGTTTTTT. Translated, it gives CASSQDEGPANTGELFF. The chain is built from TRBV4-2 and TRBJ2-2; either TRBD1 or TRBD2 may supply D (5 bases each). The V end was cut by 0 bases, the J end by 0 bases, with 11 bases between. The CDR3 has 17 residues. Germline V gene sequence: CDR1 LGHNA, CDR2 YNFKEQ.

The J gene is TRBJ2-4, the V gene TRBV7-9; D possibly corresponds to TRBD2 (5 bases). The V end lost 5 bases, the J end lost 1 base, and 15 bases lay between the germline ends. Per the germline V gene, CDR1 is SEHNR and CDR2 is FQNEAQ (reference sequence). CDR3 length equals 16 residues. The CDR3 sequence is CASSREPTVAKNIQYF. CDR3 coding DNA: TGTGCCAGCAGCCGGGAACCGACGGTGGCCAAAAACATTCAGTACTTC.

The chain combines TRBV28 with TRBJ2-3; D not resolved. The CDR3 length is 9 residues. Germline assignment: CDR1 MDHEN and CDR2 SYDVKM. Trimming removed 8 bases from V and 5 bases from J, with 2 bases in between. This CDR3 is CASGDTQYF. In DNA form, the CDR3 reads TGTGCCAGCGGAGATACGCAGTATTTT.

The CDR3 DNA sequence: TGTGCCAGCGGGACAGGGGGGGACTATGGCTACACCTTC. This gives the protein CASGTGGDYGYTF. The rearrangement uses TRBV27 and TRBJ1-2; 11 positions agree with TRBD1. The length of the CDR3 is 13 residues. V lost 8 bases and J lost 3; bases outside the gene matches: 2. In germline, CDR1 is MNHEY, CDR2 SMNVEV (reference sequence).

This chain uses TRBV5-1 with TRBJ2-5, with 7 positions matching TRBD1. With 4 bases clipped from V and 5 bases from J, the junction kept 11 bases outside the gene matches. Germline V CDR1 and CDR2: SGHRS, YFSETQ. The CDR3 runs 15 residues. The CDR3: CASSLRLTGTETQYF. In DNA, the CDR3 is TGCGCCAGCAGCCTACGATTGACAGGGACGGAGACCCAGTACTTC.

In its sample, this clone was seen a few times. The chain has TRBV30 and TRBJ2-7; weak D call: TRBD1 (5 bases). The V end was cut by 1 base, the J end by 2 bases, with 6 bases between. This CDR3 spans 12 amino acids. Germline V gene sequence: CDR1 GTSNPN, CDR2 SVGIG (reference sequence). The CDR3 sequence: CAWSGQTYEQYF. DNA of the CDR3: TGTGCCTGGAGTGGACAGACCTACGAGCAGTACTTC.